The 29 T cell receptor beta chains listed next were all sequenced from one sample in a study of shared clonotypes between healthy human individuals. Sequencing was performed with immunoSEQ multiplex PCR; in TCRdb, only in-frame clones are kept and a portion is missing. Of approximately 640,000 clones in the sample, approximately 79% were seen once. The specimen was memory CD4+ T cells sorted from blood. Stated subset: CD45RA-negative fraction. These receptors came from a woman aged 25 to 39 in good health.

The rearrangement links TRBV11-2 to TRBJ2-5; possible D gene TRBD1, 6 bases. This CDR3 spans 12 amino acids. Trimming left V 1 base short and J 11 bases short, with 11 bases between. CDR1 and CDR2 (germline): SGHAT, FQNNGV. CDR3 bases: TGTGCCAGCAGCTTAGCGGACAGAGAGCAGTACTTC. Translation: CASSLADREQYF.

This clone was picked up a small number of times. V gene TRBV21-1 combines with J gene TRBJ2-5; the listed D gene, TRBD1, was not tested against the DNA. TRBV21-1 is an annotated pseudogene. The length of the CDR3 is 13 residues. The CDR3 bases are TGTGCCAGCAGCAAAGGACAGCAAGAGACCCAGTACTTC. Translated: CASSKGQQETQYF.

The genes are TRBV7-8 and TRBJ2-1, with D tentatively TRBD2 (6 bases). The CDR3 sequence is 17 residues long. The ends were cut back, 5 bases at V and 0 bases at J, with 17 bases in the middle. Germline V gives CDR1 SGHVS, CDR2 FQNEAQ. CDR3 sequence reads: CASSRLWRGSSYNEQFF. CDR3 DNA: TGTGCCAGCAGCCGTCTTTGGCGGGGTAGCTCCTACAATGAGCAGTTCTTC.

The chain joins TRBV29-1 to TRBJ2-7; D remains unclear. CDR3 size: 13 residues. Looked up from germline, CDR1 is SQVTM and CDR2 is ANQGSEA. The V end lost 3 bases, the J end lost 1 base, and 10 bases lay between the germline ends. CDR3 DNA: TGCAGCGTTGACGCTGGGGAATCCTACGAGCAGTACTTC. Residues: CSVDAGESYEQYF.

The chain employs TRBV10-3 and TRBJ2-3; D is perhaps TRBD2 (5 bases). In germline, CDR1 is ENHRY, CDR2 SYGVKD. This CDR3 is 13 amino acids long. Trimming left V 2 bases short and J 4 bases short, with 7 bases between. Here the CDR3 reads CAISEEGSDTQYF. The CDR3 region has the DNA TGTGCCATCAGTGAGGAGGGTTCAGATACGCAGTATTTT.

The V gene is TRBV5-1, the J gene TRBJ2-5, with a tentative D call TRBD2 (5 bases). The germline V gene has CDR1 SGHRS and CDR2 YFSETQ. Deletions cut 1 base from V and 0 bases from J, with 10 bases between. The CDR3 has 15 residues. CDR3 protein: CASSLWAGDQETQYF. CDR3 bases: TGCGCCAGCAGCTTGTGGGCCGGGGACCAAGAGACCCAGTACTTC.

This clone was detected only a few times. This CDR3 is missing its conserved last phenylalanine or tryptophan, likely due to a read error. Because the CDR3's place on the DNA is in doubt, the DNA is left out and the CDR3 is given as listed by TCRdb. The CDR3 loop is CASSWDQIRL. The chain employs TRBV2 and TRBJ1-2. The CDR3 is 10 residues long, ends included. Looked up from germline, CDR1 is SNHLY and CDR2 is FYNNEI.

This chain joins TRBV27 and TRBJ2-7, with 7 bases matching TRBD1. The J segment lost 2 bases and the V segment lost 5 bases, leaving 9 bases of the junction unmatched. This CDR3 spans 15 amino acids. The germline V gene encodes CDR1 MNHEY and CDR2 SMNVEV (reference sequence). The CDR3 here is CASSIFGTAPYEQYF. CDR3 sequence (DNA): TGTGCCAGCAGTATCTTCGGGACAGCTCCCTACGAGCAGTACTTC.

There are a few counts of this clone. The chain links TRBV28 to TRBJ2-1; D may be TRBD1 or TRBD2 (5 bases each). The germline V and J ends were trimmed by 4 bases and 12 bases, with 19 bases remaining between them. Germline values: CDR1 MDHEN, CDR2 SYDVKM. The CDR3 spans 14 residues. The CDR3 DNA reads as TGTGCCAGCAGTTCGCCCGGGGCCCATGTTAGGCAGTTCTTC. Protein: CASSSPGAHVRQFF.

The rearrangement joins TRBV18 to TRBJ2-1, with 12 bases aligning to TRBD2. Unmatched junction bases numbered 8, after V lost 5 bases and J lost 6 bases. Looked up from germline, CDR1 is KGHSH and CDR2 is LQKENI. The CDR3 has 16 amino acids. CDR3 bases: TGTGCCAGCTCAATAACACTAGCGGGAGGAAGCAATGAGCAGTTCTTC. Translated, it gives CASSITLAGGSNEQFF.

This clone was observed at least ten times. The chain combines TRBV7-2 with TRBJ1-4, with a tentative D call TRBD1 (6 bases). The CDR3 sequence is 16 residues long. The V end lost 5 bases, the J end lost 7 bases, and 20 bases lay between the germline ends. CDR1 SGHTA and CDR2 FQGNSA come from the germline V gene. This chain's CDR3 is CASSPWGGAGSEKLFF. CDR3 nucleotides: TGTGCCAGCAGCCCCTGGGGGGGGGCCGGTAGTGAAAAACTGTTTTTT.

V and J are TRBV18 and TRBJ2-1, with TRBD2 matching 9 bases. The CDR3 has 16 amino acids. V gave up 6 bases and J gave up 0 bases; unmatched junction bases: 6. Germline V CDR1 and CDR2: KGHSH, LQKENI. The CDR3 protein is CASSGREGTSYNEQFF. CDR3 in DNA: TGTGCCAGCTCGGGGCGGGAGGGGACCTCCTACAATGAGCAGTTCTTC.

The chain has TRBV4-1 and TRBJ2-4; tentatively, D is TRBD2 (6 bases). CDR1 MGHRA and CDR2 YSYEKL come from the germline V gene. The CDR3 loop spans 17 amino acids. The germline V and J ends were trimmed by 2 bases and 1 base, with 15 bases remaining between them. CDR3 DNA: TGCGCCAGCAGCCAACCCGGGACTCAGCCCGCCAAAAACATTCAGTACTTC. Translated, it gives CASSQPGTQPAKNIQYF.

This clone appeared a few times. The V gene is TRBV10-3, the J gene TRBJ1-1; 9 nucleotides line up with TRBD1. The CDR3 runs to 12 residues. Germline assignment: CDR1 ENHRY and CDR2 SYGVKD. Trimming removed 10 bases from V and 3 bases from J; junction bases left unmatched: 3. Written as DNA, the CDR3 is TGTGCCACTAGACAGGGGGACACTGAAGCTTTCTTT. Translated, it gives CATRQGDTEAFF.

With respect to this clone: This CDR3 is also generated by other DNA sequences in the sample. The rearrangement uses TRBV5-1 and TRBJ2-1; D remains unclear. Trimming removed 0 bases from V and 4 bases from J, with 11 bases in between. CDR3 size: 15 residues. The germline CDR1 and CDR2 sequences are SGHRS and YFSETQ. In nucleotides, the CDR3 is TGCGCCAGCAGCTTGGCGACGTCTGGGTACAATGAGCAGTTCTTC. It codes for CASSLATSGYNEQFF. The variable domain in full, completed from reference TRBV5-1 and TRBJ2-1, reads KAGVTQTPRYLIKTRGQQVTLSCSPISGHRSVSWYQQTPGQGLQFLFEYFSETQRNKGNFPGRFSGRQFSNSRSEMNVSTLELGDSALYLCASSLATSGYNEQFFGPGTRLTVL.

The rearrangement links TRBV28 to TRBJ2-7; TRBD2 agrees at 7 bases. This CDR3 region has 15 residues. The V gene end was trimmed by 6 bases and the J gene end by 2 bases; junction bases not matched to a gene: 10. CDR1 is MDHEN and CDR2 is SYDVKM in the germline V gene. The CDR3 reads CASSPVGSGAYEQYF. The CDR3 DNA reads as TGTGCCAGCAGCCCCGTCGGCAGCGGGGCCTACGAGCAGTACTTC.

This clone occurred once. The chain links TRBV18 to TRBJ2-5, with 10 bases aligning to TRBD1. The junction had 3 bases not matched to a gene; V was cut back by 3 bases and J by 2 bases. Germline V lookup: CDR1 KGHSH, CDR2 LQKENI. This CDR3 has 15 residues. The CDR3 DNA reads as TGTGCCAGCTCACCCGGGACAGGGGTTCAAGAGACCCAGTACTTC. This translates into CASSPGTGVQETQYF.

V gene TRBV9 combines with J gene TRBJ2-3; D is possibly TRBD1 (5 bases). CDR3 length equals 16 residues. V dropped 0 bases and J dropped 1 base, with 12 bases sitting between them. Germline lookup yields CDR1 SGDLS and CDR2 YYNGEE. The CDR3, as DNA: TGTGCCAGCAGCGTAGTGGGCAGGGCGGGCACAGATACGCAGTATTTT. Translating gives CASSVVGRAGTDTQYF.

The V call is TRBV2, the J call TRBJ2-7; 9 bases align to TRBD2. The germline CDR1 and CDR2 sequences are SNHLY and FYNNEI. Trimming took 6 bases from V and 5 from J; bases not matched to a gene: 11. The CDR3 contains 15 residues. CDR3 region: CASRYGLAGVHEQYF. CDR3 in DNA: TGTGCCAGCAGATATGGATTAGCGGGAGTGCACGAGCAGTACTTC.

The genes are TRBV4-1 and TRBJ1-2, with D possibly matching TRBD1 (6 bases). V was clipped by 0 bases and J by 5 bases, with 19 bases between them. CDR1 and CDR2 from the germline V gene are MGHRA and YSYEKL. This CDR3 has 17 amino acids. CDR3 sequence (DNA): TGCGCCAGCAGCCAAGATTGGAACGGGGGCGCCGGGTATGGCTACACCTTC. This translates into CASSQDWNGGAGYGYTF.

This chain connects TRBV15 to TRBJ1-2; D might be TRBD1 (5 bases). The CDR3 runs to 18 residues. Trimming cost V 3 bases and J 4 bases, with 24 bases left between them. Germline CDR1 reads LNHNV; CDR2 reads YYDKDF (reference sequence). The CDR3 DNA reads as TGTGCCACCAGCAGCGCTCGAACGGGGGGGAGTCGTGTCTATGGCTACACCTTC. It yields the protein CATSSARTGGSRVYGYTF.

The chain combines TRBV4-2 with TRBJ2-1, with D possibly TRBD2 on 5 matching bases. This CDR3 has 13 amino acids. V lost 3 bases and J lost 6, with 9 bases in between. Germline CDR1 is LGHNA and CDR2 is YNFKEQ. This CDR3 is CASSHPLANEQFF. The CDR3 DNA follows: TGTGCCAGCAGCCACCCTCTAGCCAATGAGCAGTTCTTC.

The V gene is TRBV18, the J gene TRBJ2-6; D is unresolved. Trimming left V 4 bases short and J 0 bases short, with 7 bases between. The CDR3 has 15 amino acids. Germline V CDR1 and CDR2: KGHSH, LQKENI. This CDR3 is CASSQLSSGANVLTF. The CDR3 region has the DNA TGTGCCAGCTCACAACTGAGCTCTGGGGCCAACGTCCTGACTTTC.

This CDR3 reads CASSLVGQGFGELFF. CDR3 DNA: TGTGCCAGCAGCTTGGTTGGACAGGGATTCGGGGAGCTGTTTTTT. The chain couples TRBV5-4 to TRBJ2-2; TRBD1 agrees at 8 bases. V lost 0 bases and J lost 7; bases outside the gene matches: 5. Germline V CDR1 and CDR2: SGHNT, YYREEE (reference sequence). The CDR3 has 15 residues.

The table lists this clone with a count of one. The chain uses TRBV5-6 and TRBJ2-3, with 12 bases aligning to TRBD2. The CDR3 length is 16 residues. Losses at the gene ends were 5 bases for V and 3 bases for J; bases not matched to a gene: 7. Germline lookup yields CDR1 SGHDT and CDR2 YYEEEE. The CDR3 nucleotides are TGTGCCAGCAGTCGACTAGCGGGAGTTGGGACAGATACGCAGTATTTT. Translated, it gives CASSRLAGVGTDTQYF. The full variable domain, its missing parts supplied by reference TRBV5-6 and TRBJ2-3, is DAGVTQSPTHLIKTRGQQVTLRCSPKSGHDTVSWYQQALGQGPQFIFQYYEEEERQRGNFPDRFSGHQFPNYSSELNVNALLLGDSALYLCASSRLAGVGTDTQYFGPGTRLTVL.

The chain combines TRBV14 with TRBJ1-1; no definite D call. Germline V gives CDR1 SGHDN, CDR2 FVKESK. The ends were cut back, 1 base at V and 4 bases at J, with 13 bases in the middle. This CDR3 has 15 amino acids. As DNA, the CDR3 is TGTGCCAGCAGCCAAGTTAACAGTCGTCGCACTGAAGCTTTCTTT. Translation: CASSQVNSRRTEAFF.

The genes are TRBV5-1 and TRBJ2-1, with 13 bases identical to TRBD2. J gave up 8 bases and V 4 bases, and 18 bases lay outside the gene matches. CDR1 and CDR2 from the germline V gene are SGHRS and YFSETQ. The CDR3 has 19 residues. The CDR3 here is CASSRTPFRTSGSIHEQFF. DNA for the CDR3: TGCGCCAGCAGCCGTACCCCGTTTCGGACTAGCGGGAGTATTCATGAGCAGTTCTTC.

V usage is TRBV29-1 and J usage is TRBJ2-1, with D unclear. The CDR3 extends over 13 amino acids. V lost 4 bases to trimming and J lost 2 bases, with 9 bases between them. The germline V gene has CDR1 SQVTM and CDR2 ANQGSEA. CDR3 residues: CSVAPLAYNEQFF. The CDR3 DNA is TGCAGCGTTGCTCCCCTAGCCTACAATGAGCAGTTCTTC.

The chain has TRBV25-1 and TRBJ2-2; unclear D gene. Germline CDR1 is MGHDK and CDR2 is SYGVNS. Trimming took off 3 bases at V and 7 bases at J, with 6 bases between the two ends. The CDR3 has 12 residues. CDR3 in amino acids: CASSETYGELFF. CDR3 coding DNA: TGTGCCAGCAGTGAGACCTACGGGGAGCTGTTTTTT.